This TCR beta chain was identified in a study of blood T cell repertoires in COVID-19. Study information: Some COVID-19 samples were acute and others convalescent; all came from the United States, Italy and Spain.

V was clipped by 1 base and J by 1 base; unmatched bases: 5. From germline, CDR1 is MNHNS and CDR2 SASEGT. The CDR3 covers 16 residues. Method: immunoSEQ multiplex PCR; TCRdb's copy keeps in-frame clones and lacks some. Here the sample spans under 300,000 clones, 70% to 85% being singletons. The sequenced material came from peripheral blood. The clonotype originates from an elderly woman with active or convalescent COVID-19. The rearrangement joins TRBV6-1 to TRBJ2-5, with 8 bases aligning to TRBD1. DNA of the CDR3: TGTGCCAGCAGTGAAGTCAGTGGGACAGGCCAAGAGACCCAGTACTTC. It translates to CASSEVSGTGQETQYF.